The T cell receptor (beta chain) described here comes from a study of shared T cell receptors in the human thymus. This clone was seen once. Using immunoSEQ multiplex PCR, the repertoire was profiled, and TCRdb retains in-frame clones only, with some absent. Of over 450,000 clones listed, around 78% are singletons. These records were also assigned to another study, of human thymus T cells.

This clonotype was obtained from a boy under two years old with a congenital heart defect. The sequenced sample consisted of thymocytes.

The CDR3 sequence: CASSQGLGSYEQYF. In DNA form, the CDR3 reads TGTGCCAGCAGCCAGGGTCTGGGCTCCTACGAGCAGTACTTC. V is TRBV27 and J is TRBJ2-7; perhaps TRBD1 as D (5 bases). The germline V gene has CDR1 MNHEY and CDR2 SMNVEV (reference sequence). V gave up 6 bases and J gave up 0 bases, with 12 bases separating them. CDR3 length: 14 amino acids.